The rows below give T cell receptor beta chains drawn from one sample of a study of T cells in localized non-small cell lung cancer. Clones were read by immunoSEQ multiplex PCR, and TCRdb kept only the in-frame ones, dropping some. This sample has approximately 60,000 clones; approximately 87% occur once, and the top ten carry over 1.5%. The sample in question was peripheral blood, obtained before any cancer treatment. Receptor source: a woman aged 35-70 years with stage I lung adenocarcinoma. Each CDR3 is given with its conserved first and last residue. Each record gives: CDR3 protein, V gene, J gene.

CASSYSGTGVSEQYF,TRBV6-6,TRBJ2-7
CSVAVGSSGNTIYF,TRBV29-1,TRBJ1-3
CASSLTMSNYGYTF,TRBV27,TRBJ1-2
CASSGPGQGNTEAFF,TRBV9,TRBJ1-1
CASSLDRGRVSNEQFF,TRBV7-2,TRBJ2-1
CASSLSGLDSPLHF,TRBV7-3,TRBJ1-6
CASTPRGTGFSEQYF,TRBV7-9,TRBJ2-7
CASSMGVNTEAFF,TRBV2,TRBJ1-1
CASKAGRNTEAFF,TRBV27,TRBJ1-1
CASSPMDGTEAFF,TRBV9,TRBJ1-1
CASVSGTLTHTGQFF,TRBV2,TRBJ2-1
CASSQGQEAFYEQYF,TRBV4-3,TRBJ2-7
CASSESGWGDEQFF,TRBV25-1,TRBJ2-1
CASSLEGLVQGTGELFF,TRBV7-9,TRBJ2-2
CASSALAGTGGKETQYF,TRBV5-1,TRBJ2-5
CASSLVNQETQYF,TRBV28,TRBJ2-5
CSARRQVATEAFF,TRBV29-1,TRBJ1-1
CASSERDLDTEAFF,TRBV2,TRBJ1-1
CASSFAGGLVFNEQFF,TRBV5-8,TRBJ2-1
CASSLTGSGDIQYF,TRBV5-5,TRBJ2-4
CASSLVGGDTEAFF,TRBV7-8,TRBJ1-1
CASSSRPGTSGSSYEQYF,TRBV28,TRBJ2-7
CASTLRGRGQETQYF,TRBV7-2,TRBJ2-5
CASSLSASSTPYEQYF,TRBV7-9,TRBJ2-7
CASSIGLAGTTDTQYF,TRBV19,TRBJ2-3
CASSPNAQDTEAFF,TRBV18,TRBJ1-1
CATEEGYGYTF,TRBV7-9,TRBJ1-2
CASSVLRGYTF,TRBV2,TRBJ1-2
CASSSGIRGTEAFF,TRBV7-6,TRBJ1-1
CASSLEGRDTEAFF,TRBV5-8,TRBJ1-1
CASSLRSGTANTGELFF,TRBV5-8,TRBJ2-2